Here is one TCR beta chain with its context. The target antigen is unknown. Per germline, CDR1 SQVTM and CDR2 ANQGSEA. Losses at the gene ends were 4 bases for V and 4 bases for J; bases not matched to a gene: 4. The CDR3 consists of 14 residues. This specimen comes from a study of human T cells and chemical hapten exposure. Study-level background: There were per-sample TCR yield variations, arising mainly from small pooled library volume differences. Study results and limitations: PT1 expanded TCR numbers tracked positively with patch test score.

Stated time point: patch test 1, 2 weeks after DPC sensitization. Regarding treatment: therapeutic diphenylcyclopropenone sensitization with weekly scalp DPC. Staff drew blood before applying each patch test. Every donor had alopecia and was 18 to 70 years old; all were suitable for DPC. TCRdb ran MiXCR on the RACE reads and lists one entry per CDR3 protein. The repertoire holds tens of thousands of distinct CDR3 sequences, approximately 35% seen once, with around 8.9% in the top ten. This receptor was taken from a man between 35 and 55 years old with alopecia areata. Some clones in this sample may be carry-over from other donors' samples. The sequencing used whole blood, collected in connection with sensitization to the hapten diphenylcyclopropenone (DPC). V and J are TRBV29-1 and TRBJ2-5, with TRBD2 matching over 12 bases. The CDR3 protein is CSVATSGSVETQYF. The CDR3 DNA sequence: TGCAGCGTTGCGACTAGCGGGAGCGTAGAGACCCAGTACTTC.